This T cell receptor beta chain was found in a study of T cell repertoires in cytomegalovirus infection. Broader study findings: HLA-C-restricted CMV-specific TCR beta clonotypes were dominant in the ex vivo response.

TCRdb itself ran the reads through MiXCR, one entry per CDR3 protein. Of hundreds of thousands of distinct CDR3 sequences in the sample, 20% to 25% were seen once. Germline lookup yields CDR1 MDHEN and CDR2 SYDVKM. The V end lost 3 bases, the J end lost 4 bases, and 19 bases lay between the germline ends. There are 17 residues in the CDR3. Worth noting for this clonotype: What it recognizes is unknown.

The TCR was taken from a human donor in good health (CMV status not recorded). Some clones in this sample may be carry-over from other donors' samples. Sequencing was performed on CD8+ T cells from PBMCs. The rearrangement links TRBV28 to TRBJ1-3; tentatively, D is TRBD1 (5 bases). The CDR3 DNA reads TGTGCCAGCAGTTTGTACGCCGGGACCTCCCTCGGAAACACCATATATTTT. Protein product: CASSLYAGTSLGNTIYF. The full variable domain, completed using reference TRBV28 and TRBJ1-3, is DVKVTQSSRYLVKRTGEKVFLECVQDMDHENMFWYRQDPGLGLRLIYFSYDVKMKEKGDIPEGYSVSREKKERFSLILESASTNQTSMYLCASSLYAGTSLGNTIYFGEGSWLTVV.